Listed below are T cell receptor beta chains from one sample, sequenced in a study of CD8 T cells in ankylosing spondylitis. TCRdb fed the 5' RACE reads into MiXCR, producing one record per CDR3 protein. Among approximately 140,000 distinct CDR3 sequences listed, 44% were seen once. The specimen was synovial fluid, either unsorted or a sorted T cell fraction (not recorded which). The receptors derive from a male donor with ankylosing spondylitis. CDR3s include the opening cysteine and the closing phenylalanine or tryptophan. Each record gives: D gene, V gene, J gene, clone size, CDR3 DNA, CDR3 protein. D genes are given only for firm matches. Rows give clone size only sometimes, using once, few, many, or a class for an expanded clone.

d_call: TRBD1
v_call: TRBV6-1
j_call: TRBJ1-6
clone_size: NA
cdr3_nt: TGTGCCAGCAGTGAGTTTCAGGGGGATAATTCACCCCTCCACTTT
cdr3_aa: CASSEFQGDNSPLHF

d_call: TRBD2
v_call: TRBV11-1
j_call: TRBJ2-3
clone_size: NA
cdr3_nt: TGTGCCAGCAGTCGTCCCGGACTAGCGGGTTCCACACAAGATACGCAGTATTTT
cdr3_aa: CASSRPGLAGSTQDTQYF

d_call: TRBD2
v_call: TRBV11-1
j_call: TRBJ2-2
clone_size: NA
cdr3_nt: TGTGCCAGCAGCCCCAAGCGGGGGGGATCGTACGGGGAGCTGTTTTTT
cdr3_aa: CASSPKRGGSYGELFF

d_call: TRBD1
v_call: TRBV30
j_call: TRBJ2-7
clone_size: NA
cdr3_nt: TGTGCCTGGAACTTTGTCCGGGACAGCGGACCCTACGAGCAGTACTTC
cdr3_aa: CAWNFVRDSGPYEQYF

d_call: TRBD1
v_call: TRBV12-3/TRBV12-4
j_call: TRBJ2-7
clone_size: few
cdr3_nt: TGTGCCAGCAGTCTCAAAAGACAGGGAACCTACGAGCAGTACTTC
cdr3_aa: CASSLKRQGTYEQYF

d_call: TRBD2
v_call: TRBV15
j_call: TRBJ2-1
clone_size: NA
cdr3_nt: TGTGCCACCCGGGAGGCTAGCGGGTTCTATGTCAGTGAGCAGTTCTTC
cdr3_aa: CATREASGFYVSEQFF

d_call: NA
v_call: TRBV20-1
j_call: TRBJ2-1
clone_size: few
cdr3_nt: TGCAGTGCTACTGCCCCCTTGGGGGTGATAAAAGGAGACAATGAGCAGTTCTTC
cdr3_aa: CSATAPLGVIKGDNEQFF

d_call: NA
v_call: TRBV30
j_call: TRBJ2-1
clone_size: NA
cdr3_nt: TGTGCCTGGAGTGTAGTCTCCAATATGGGATACAATGAGCAGTTCTTC
cdr3_aa: CAWSVVSNMGYNEQFF

d_call: TRBD2
v_call: TRBV20-1
j_call: TRBJ2-1
clone_size: few
cdr3_nt: TGCAGTGCTAGAGATATCGGGACTAGCGTTGAGCAGTTCTTC
cdr3_aa: CSARDIGTSVEQFF

d_call: TRBD2
v_call: TRBV15
j_call: TRBJ2-2
clone_size: NA
cdr3_nt: TGTGCCACCAGCAGGGAGGTAGCGGGAGAGTCAGGGGAGCTGTTTTTT
cdr3_aa: CATSREVAGESGELFF

d_call: TRBD2
v_call: TRBV9
j_call: TRBJ2-3
clone_size: NA
cdr3_nt: TGTGCCAGCAGGAGGGGACTAGCGGGCACAGATACGCAGTATTTT
cdr3_aa: CASRRGLAGTDTQYF

d_call: NA
v_call: TRBV7-9
j_call: TRBJ2-2
clone_size: many
cdr3_nt: TGTGCCAGCACCAGAACCGGGGAGCTGTTTTTT
cdr3_aa: CASTRTGELFF

d_call: TRBD1
v_call: TRBV11-2
j_call: TRBJ1-1
clone_size: NA
cdr3_nt: TGTGCCAGCAGCCCTCGGGACAGGGCTAAGGCTTTCTTT
cdr3_aa: CASSPRDRAKAFF

d_call: NA
v_call: TRBV5-6
j_call: TRBJ1-1
clone_size: NA
cdr3_nt: TGTGCCAGCAGCTTGGATTCGAAGGGGTGGACTGAAGCTTTCTTT
cdr3_aa: CASSLDSKGWTEAFF

d_call: TRBD2
v_call: TRBV20-1
j_call: TRBJ2-1
clone_size: NA
cdr3_nt: TGCAGTGCTAGAGATAGCGGGAGCTCCTACAATGAGCAGTTCTTC
cdr3_aa: CSARDSGSSYNEQFF

d_call: NA
v_call: TRBV6-2/TRBV6-3
j_call: TRBJ1-2
clone_size: NA
cdr3_nt: TGTGCCAGCAGTTACTCGTCAAGTCCAGGGTTATCGCTCTATGGCTACACCTTC
cdr3_aa: CASSYSSSPGLSLYGYTF

d_call: NA
v_call: TRBV11-2
j_call: TRBJ2-3
clone_size: NA
cdr3_nt: TGTGCCAGCAGCTTAAGGTCGAGATGGCCACTAGGCACAGATACGCAGTATTTT
cdr3_aa: CASSLRSRWPLGTDTQYF

d_call: TRBD2
v_call: TRBV15
j_call: TRBJ2-2
clone_size: NA
cdr3_nt: TGTGCCACCAGACCTCGGCTAGCGGGACGTCATACCGACACCGGGGAGCTGTTTTTT
cdr3_aa: CATRPRLAGRHTDTGELFF

d_call: TRBD1
v_call: TRBV12-3/TRBV12-4
j_call: TRBJ1-5
clone_size: NA
cdr3_nt: TGTGCCAGCAGTGCCGACAGGGAGGGTCAGCCCCAGCATTTT
cdr3_aa: CASSADREGQPQHF

d_call: TRBD2
v_call: TRBV20-1
j_call: TRBJ2-5
clone_size: NA
cdr3_nt: TGCAGTGCTCACCACGTGGCGGGACTAAAAGAGACCCAGTACTTC
cdr3_aa: CSAHHVAGLKETQYF

d_call: TRBD2
v_call: TRBV7-3
j_call: TRBJ2-1
clone_size: few
cdr3_nt: TGTGCCAGCAGCACAGGACTAGCGGGGGACAATGAGCAGTTCTTC
cdr3_aa: CASSTGLAGDNEQFF

d_call: NA
v_call: TRBV11-1
j_call: TRBJ2-1
clone_size: NA
cdr3_nt: TGTGCCAGCAACCCGTATTTCATCGAACTAGGACCCCCTAGCTCCTACAATGAGCAGTTCTTC
cdr3_aa: CASNPYFIELGPPSSYNEQFF

d_call: NA
v_call: TRBV27
j_call: TRBJ2-3
clone_size: NA
cdr3_nt: TGTGCCAGCAGTCGCCTACTAGCCCCAGGGACAGATACGCAGTATTTT
cdr3_aa: CASSRLLAPGTDTQYF

d_call: TRBD1
v_call: TRBV7-9
j_call: TRBJ2-7
clone_size: NA
cdr3_nt: TGTGCCAGCAGCTTAGGGGACAGGCTAGTCCCCTACGAGCAGTACTTC
cdr3_aa: CASSLGDRLVPYEQYF

d_call: NA
v_call: TRBV7-8
j_call: TRBJ2-5
clone_size: few
cdr3_nt: TGTGCCAGCAGCTCTCTGGCCATTCAAGAGACCCAGTACTTC
cdr3_aa: CASSSLAIQETQYF

d_call: NA
v_call: TRBV7-3
j_call: TRBJ1-5
clone_size: few
cdr3_nt: TGTGCCAGCAGCTTAGGGCCAGGCAGGAATCAGCCCCAGCATTTT
cdr3_aa: CASSLGPGRNQPQHF

d_call: NA
v_call: TRBV9
j_call: TRBJ1-2
clone_size: many
cdr3_nt: TGTGCCAGCAGCGTAGATTCTTCTTCTGGCTATGGCTACACCTTC
cdr3_aa: CASSVDSSSGYGYTF

d_call: NA
v_call: TRBV27
j_call: TRBJ2-7
clone_size: once
cdr3_nt: TGTGCCAGCAGTTTAGGCAGATTGGGGATCTACGAGCAGTACTTC
cdr3_aa: CASSLGRLGIYEQYF

d_call: NA
v_call: TRBV7-2
j_call: TRBJ2-2
clone_size: many
cdr3_nt: TGTGCCAGCAGCTCCTACACTAGCTTAGACACCGGGGAGCTGTTTTTT
cdr3_aa: CASSSYTSLDTGELFF

d_call: NA
v_call: TRBV5-5
j_call: TRBJ1-1
clone_size: NA
cdr3_nt: TGTGCCAGCAGCGGGCGGACGAACACTGAAACTTTCTTT
cdr3_aa: CASSGRTNTETFF

d_call: NA
v_call: TRBV20-1
j_call: TRBJ1-3
clone_size: few
cdr3_nt: TGCAGTGCTAGAGATAGCACAGCCTCTGGAAACACCATATATTTT
cdr3_aa: CSARDSTASGNTIYF

d_call: NA
v_call: TRBV12-3/TRBV12-4
j_call: TRBJ2-1
clone_size: NA
cdr3_nt: TGTGCCAGCAGTTTATACGGGGGAGCGTACAATGAGCAGTTCTTC
cdr3_aa: CASSLYGGAYNEQFF

d_call: NA
v_call: TRBV4-1
j_call: TRBJ2-1
clone_size: NA
cdr3_nt: TGCGCCAGCAGACAGGGATACAATGAGCAGTTCTTC
cdr3_aa: CASRQGYNEQFF

d_call: NA
v_call: TRBV15
j_call: TRBJ2-2
clone_size: few
cdr3_nt: TGTGCCACCAGCAGAGCCCAGTCCTGGCGGGATAGCACCGGGGAGCTGTTTTTT
cdr3_aa: CATSRAQSWRDSTGELFF

d_call: NA
v_call: TRBV30
j_call: TRBJ1-1
clone_size: NA
cdr3_nt: TGTGCATGGGGAGGGACCACTGAAGCTTTCTTT
cdr3_aa: CAWGGTTEAFF

d_call: TRBD2
v_call: TRBV6-5
j_call: TRBJ2-4
clone_size: NA
cdr3_nt: TGTGCCAGCAGTTCGATAGCGGGAAGGAACATTCAGTACTTC
cdr3_aa: CASSSIAGRNIQYF

d_call: NA
v_call: TRBV7-9
j_call: TRBJ2-5
clone_size: few
cdr3_nt: TGTGCCAGCAGCTTACTCGTGGGGTCCCAAGAGACCCAGTACTTC
cdr3_aa: CASSLLVGSQETQYF

d_call: NA
v_call: TRBV14
j_call: TRBJ2-3
clone_size: NA
cdr3_nt: TGTGCCAGCAGTGCAGGGGTTTTTCGGCACCTTGATACGCAGTATTTT
cdr3_aa: CASSAGVFRHLDTQYF

d_call: NA
v_call: TRBV9
j_call: TRBJ1-1
clone_size: NA
cdr3_nt: TGTGCCAGCAGCGTAGCTACGGGGGAATTCACTGAAGCTTTCTTT
cdr3_aa: CASSVATGEFTEAFF

d_call: NA
v_call: TRBV20-1
j_call: TRBJ1-1
clone_size: many
cdr3_nt: TGCAGTGCTAGAGGGTGGGGGGAAACTGAAGCTTTCTTT
cdr3_aa: CSARGWGETEAFF

d_call: TRBD1
v_call: TRBV20-1
j_call: TRBJ1-5
clone_size: many
cdr3_nt: TGCAGTGCTTCTCCGGGACAGGGTTTCAATCAGCCCCAGCATTTT
cdr3_aa: CSASPGQGFNQPQHF

d_call: NA
v_call: TRBV3-1
j_call: TRBJ1-6
clone_size: once
cdr3_nt: TGTGCCAGCAGCCAAGCCGAGGCAGGACTAGACCCGTATAATTCACCCCTCCACTTT
cdr3_aa: CASSQAEAGLDPYNSPLHF

d_call: NA
v_call: TRBV7-9
j_call: TRBJ1-2
clone_size: NA
cdr3_nt: TGTGCCAGCACTAGGCCGTTAGCTAACTATGGCTACACCTTC
cdr3_aa: CASTRPLANYGYTF

d_call: NA
v_call: TRBV18
j_call: TRBJ2-5
clone_size: few
cdr3_nt: TGTGCCAGCTCACCGGACCCCGTCGGACAAGAGACCCAGTACTTC
cdr3_aa: CASSPDPVGQETQYF

d_call: NA
v_call: TRBV4-2
j_call: TRBJ2-1
clone_size: NA
cdr3_nt: TGTGCCAGCAGCCAAACGATCAGGGCCGGAGGGTCTACCCAGTTCTTC
cdr3_aa: CASSQTIRAGGSTQFF

d_call: NA
v_call: TRBV7-9
j_call: TRBJ2-5
clone_size: NA
cdr3_nt: TGTGCCAGCAGCCGGGGGCCTGAGGCTGGAGAGACCCAGTACTTC
cdr3_aa: CASSRGPEAGETQYF

d_call: NA
v_call: TRBV6-2/TRBV6-3
j_call: TRBJ1-6
clone_size: few
cdr3_nt: TGTGCCAGCAGTTACTCAGAGAATTCACCCCTCCACTTT
cdr3_aa: CASSYSENSPLHF

d_call: NA
v_call: TRBV4-2
j_call: TRBJ2-3
clone_size: NA
cdr3_nt: TGTGCCAGCAGCCAAGAGGTGGGAAGAAGCCGAGATACGCAGTATTTT
cdr3_aa: CASSQEVGRSRDTQYF

d_call: TRBD1
v_call: TRBV5-1
j_call: TRBJ2-7
clone_size: NA
cdr3_nt: TGCGCCAGCAGCTTGGTGGACAGGGTCTACGAGCAGTACTTC
cdr3_aa: CASSLVDRVYEQYF

d_call: NA
v_call: TRBV12-3/TRBV12-4
j_call: TRBJ1-5
clone_size: NA
cdr3_nt: TGTGCCAGCAGTTTCGGGCATAGAGGACAACCCCAGCATTTT
cdr3_aa: CASSFGHRGQPQHF

d_call: TRBD1
v_call: TRBV20-1
j_call: TRBJ1-5
clone_size: NA
cdr3_nt: TGCAGTGCTGCACAGGGGGAAGGGTTTCATCAGCCCCAGCATTTT
cdr3_aa: CSAAQGEGFHQPQHF

d_call: NA
v_call: TRBV5-1
j_call: TRBJ1-4
clone_size: NA
cdr3_nt: TGCGCCAGCAGCCGGGTACCTGAAAAACTGTTTTTT
cdr3_aa: CASSRVPEKLFF

d_call: NA
v_call: TRBV7-8
j_call: TRBJ1-2
clone_size: NA
cdr3_nt: TGTGCCAGCAGCTTAGCGATGGGGGGGCCTGGCTACACCTTC
cdr3_aa: CASSLAMGGPGYTF

d_call: TRBD2
v_call: TRBV29-1
j_call: TRBJ2-1
clone_size: few
cdr3_nt: TGCAGCGTTGACAGCGTAGAGACTAGCGTTGACAATGAGCAGTTCTTC
cdr3_aa: CSVDSVETSVDNEQFF

d_call: NA
v_call: TRBV6-5
j_call: TRBJ2-4
clone_size: NA
cdr3_nt: TGTGCCAGCAGTTACAGGAGGTTAGCCAAAAACATTCAGTACTTC
cdr3_aa: CASSYRRLAKNIQYF

d_call: NA
v_call: TRBV14
j_call: TRBJ1-5
clone_size: NA
cdr3_nt: TGTGCCAGCAGCCAATCCAGGGATCAGCCCCAGCATTTT
cdr3_aa: CASSQSRDQPQHF

d_call: NA
v_call: TRBV7-2
j_call: TRBJ1-1
clone_size: few
cdr3_nt: TGTGCCAGCAGCGACCCGGGGACTGAAGCTTTCTTT
cdr3_aa: CASSDPGTEAFF

d_call: NA
v_call: TRBV15
j_call: TRBJ1-5
clone_size: NA
cdr3_nt: TGTGCCACCAGCAGAGATCATCGGAATCAGCCCCAGCATTTT
cdr3_aa: CATSRDHRNQPQHF

d_call: NA
v_call: TRBV13
j_call: TRBJ1-6
clone_size: NA
cdr3_nt: TGTGCCAGCAGCTTAACGGCGGCCTTACATTCACCCCTCCACTTT
cdr3_aa: CASSLTAALHSPLHF